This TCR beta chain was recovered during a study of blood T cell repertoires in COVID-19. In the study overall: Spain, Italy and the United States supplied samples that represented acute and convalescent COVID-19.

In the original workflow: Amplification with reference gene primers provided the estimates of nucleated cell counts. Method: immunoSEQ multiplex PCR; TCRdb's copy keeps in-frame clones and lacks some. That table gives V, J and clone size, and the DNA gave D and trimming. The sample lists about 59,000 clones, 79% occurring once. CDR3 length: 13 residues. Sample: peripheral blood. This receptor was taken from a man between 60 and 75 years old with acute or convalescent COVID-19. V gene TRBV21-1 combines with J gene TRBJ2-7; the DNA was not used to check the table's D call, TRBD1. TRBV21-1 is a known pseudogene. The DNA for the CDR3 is TGTGCCAGCAGCAAAAGGGGACAGGGAGGGCCGTACTTC. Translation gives CASSKRGQGGPYF.